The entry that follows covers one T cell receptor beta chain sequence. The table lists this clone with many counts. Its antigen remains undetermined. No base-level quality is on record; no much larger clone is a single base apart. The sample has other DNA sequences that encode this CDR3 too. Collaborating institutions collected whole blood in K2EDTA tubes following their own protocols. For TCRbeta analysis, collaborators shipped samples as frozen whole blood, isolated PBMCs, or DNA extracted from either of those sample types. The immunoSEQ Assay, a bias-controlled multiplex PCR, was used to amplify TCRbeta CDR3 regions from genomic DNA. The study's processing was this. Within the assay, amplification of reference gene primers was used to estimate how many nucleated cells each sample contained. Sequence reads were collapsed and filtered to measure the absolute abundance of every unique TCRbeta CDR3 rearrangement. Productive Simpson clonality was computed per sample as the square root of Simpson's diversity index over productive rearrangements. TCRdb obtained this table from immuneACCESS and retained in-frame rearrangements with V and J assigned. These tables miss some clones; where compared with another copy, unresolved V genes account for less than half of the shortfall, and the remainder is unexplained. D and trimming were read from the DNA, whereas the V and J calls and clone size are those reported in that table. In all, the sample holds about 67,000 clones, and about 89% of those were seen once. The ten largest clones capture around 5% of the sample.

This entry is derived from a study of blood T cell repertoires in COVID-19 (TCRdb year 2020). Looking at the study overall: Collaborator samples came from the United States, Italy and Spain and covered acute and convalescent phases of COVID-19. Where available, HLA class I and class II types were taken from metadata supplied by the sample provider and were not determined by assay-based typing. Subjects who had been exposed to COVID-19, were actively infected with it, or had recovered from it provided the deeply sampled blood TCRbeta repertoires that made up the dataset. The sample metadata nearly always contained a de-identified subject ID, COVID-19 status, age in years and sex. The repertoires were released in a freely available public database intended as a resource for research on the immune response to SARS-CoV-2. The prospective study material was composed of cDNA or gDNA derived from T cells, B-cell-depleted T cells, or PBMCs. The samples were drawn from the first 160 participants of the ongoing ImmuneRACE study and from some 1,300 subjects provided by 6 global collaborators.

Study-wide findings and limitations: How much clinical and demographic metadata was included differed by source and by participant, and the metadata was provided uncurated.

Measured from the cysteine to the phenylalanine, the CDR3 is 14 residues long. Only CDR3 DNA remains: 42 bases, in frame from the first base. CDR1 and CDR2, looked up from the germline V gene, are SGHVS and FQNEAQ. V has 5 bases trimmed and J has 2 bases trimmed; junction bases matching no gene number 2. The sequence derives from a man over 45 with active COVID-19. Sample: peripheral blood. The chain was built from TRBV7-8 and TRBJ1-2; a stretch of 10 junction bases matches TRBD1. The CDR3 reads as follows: CASSPGQGNYGYTF. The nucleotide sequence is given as TGTGCCAGCAGCCCGGGACAGGGGAACTATGGCTACACCTTC.